This entry lists 29 T cell receptor beta chains sequenced from one sample in a study of blood T cell repertoires in COVID-19. Sequencing was performed with immunoSEQ multiplex PCR; in TCRdb, only in-frame clones are kept and a portion is missing. The sample yields about 5,900 clones, 80% to 90% seen once. The sequenced sample was peripheral blood. These TCRs come from a human donor in a cohort sampled during active COVID-19.

The chain combines TRBV6-5 with TRBJ1-5, with D possibly TRBD1 on 6 matching bases. The CDR3 loop spans 15 amino acids. In germline, CDR1 is MNHEY, CDR2 SVGAGI. V shed 4 bases and J shed 3 bases, with 13 bases lying between them. CDR3 bases: TGTGCCAGCAGTTCGATCCGGGACACCAATCAGCCCCAGCATTTT. This encodes CASSSIRDTNQPQHF.

The genes are TRBV7-2 and TRBJ2-3, with 7 bases fitting TRBD2. In germline, CDR1 is SGHTA, CDR2 FQGNSA. There are 15 residues in the CDR3. V lost 4 bases to trimming and J lost 0 bases; unmatched junction nucleotides: 4. For the CDR3, the DNA is TGTGCCAGCAGCTGGGGACTACCTAGCACAGATACGCAGTATTTT. It translates to CASSWGLPSTDTQYF.

This clone was detected once. The chain links TRBV6-1 to TRBJ2-7, with D perhaps matching TRBD2 (6 bases). Germline CDR1 and CDR2: MNHNS and SASEGT. Trimming cost V 2 bases and J 0 bases, with 14 bases left between them. The CDR3 has 16 residues. The CDR3 DNA reads as TGTGCCAGCAGTGAAAGAGAGGCGGGGATCTCCTACGAGCAGTACTTC. It codes for CASSEREAGISYEQYF.

This clone was observed a single time. The V and J genes are TRBV27 and TRBJ1-5; 8 positions match TRBD1. This CDR3 has 17 residues. After removal of 6 bases from V and 0 bases from J, the junction contained 10 bases not matched to a gene. Germline V CDR1 and CDR2: MNHEY, SMNVEV (reference sequence). In DNA form, the CDR3 reads TGTGCCAGCAGCTACGCAGGGGGCATACATAGCAATCAGCCCCAGCATTTT. Translated: CASSYAGGIHSNQPQHF.

This chain uses TRBV3-1 (or the pseudogene TRBV3-2) with TRBJ2-1, with 9 positions matching TRBD1. Germline trimming cut 4 bases from V and 5 bases from J; bases unmatched to any gene: 6. This CDR3 has 15 amino acids. Germline CDR1 LGHDT, CDR2 YNNKEL (reference sequence). Here the CDR3 DNA reads TGTGCCAGCAGCCCCGGGACAGGGTTTAACAATGAGCAGTTCTTC. This gives the protein CASSPGTGFNNEQFF.

V is TRBV2 and J is TRBJ1-1; 7 nucleotides agree with TRBD1. V lost 1 base and J lost 1; bases outside the gene matches: 3. The CDR3 sequence is 15 residues long. The V gene's germline CDR1 is SNHLY and CDR2 FYNNEI. Here the CDR3 reads CASSEEAGGNTEAFF. The CDR3 DNA reads TGTGCCAGCAGTGAAGAGGCAGGGGGGAACACTGAAGCTTTCTTT.

The chain has TRBV5-6 and TRBJ1-5; weak D call: TRBD1 (5 bases). CDR3 size: 13 residues. The V gene lost 2 bases and the J gene lost 5 bases, with 8 bases spanning the gap. Looked up from germline, CDR1 is SGHDT and CDR2 is YYEEEE. CDR3 region: CASSFGGDQPQHF. The CDR3 region has the DNA TGTGCCAGCAGCTTTGGGGGGGATCAGCCCCAGCATTTT.

The V call is TRBV3-1 (or the pseudogene TRBV3-2), the J call TRBJ2-5, with TRBD2 matching over 12 bases. The CDR3 is made up of 16 amino acids. CDR1 and CDR2 from the germline V gene are LGHDT and YNNKEL (reference sequence). V lost 1 base, J lost 3 bases, and 3 bases stayed unmatched. CDR3 residues: CASSQGSSGGEETQYF. DNA of the CDR3: TGTGCCAGCAGCCAAGGATCTAGCGGGGGGGAAGAGACCCAGTACTTC.

This clone was found once. V is TRBV21-1 and J is TRBJ2-5; whether TRBD2, the table's D call, matches the DNA was not checked. TRBV21-1 is marked as a pseudogene. The CDR3 has 20 residues. CDR3 sequence: CASSPHIRPENNKRKETQYF. The CDR3 DNA sequence: TGTGCCAGCAGCCCGCATATTCGGCCAGAAAACAACAAGAGGAAAGAGACCCAGTACTTC.

This clone was seen a few times. The CDR3: CASSISGQPTAQPQHF. The DNA of the CDR3 is TGTGCCAGTAGTATATCGGGACAGCCCACGGCTCAGCCCCAGCATTTT. The V gene is TRBV19, the J gene TRBJ1-5, with 7 bases that match TRBD1. J lost 6 bases, V lost 2 bases, and 10 bases had no gene match. CDR1 is LNHDA and CDR2 is SQIVND in the germline V gene (reference sequence). The CDR3 has 16 residues.

V usage is TRBV7-2 and J usage is TRBJ1-3; 9 nucleotides match TRBD1. After removal of 3 bases from V and 7 bases from J, the junction contained 7 bases not matched to a gene. The CDR3 loop spans 15 amino acids. CDR1 is SGHTA and CDR2 is FQGNSA in the germline V gene. The CDR3 spells CASSFTGGGGNTIYF. In DNA form, the CDR3 reads TGTGCCAGCAGCTTTACAGGGGGCGGAGGGAACACCATATATTTT.

CDR3 protein: CASSYRDRGIQFF. The CDR3 bases are TGTGCCAGCAGCTACCGGGACAGGGGGATTCAGTTCTTC. The chain joins TRBV7-9 to TRBJ2-1; 11 bases align to TRBD1. Germline V gene data show CDR1 as SEHNR and CDR2 as FQNEAQ (reference sequence). Unmatched junction bases numbered 6, after V lost 4 bases and J lost 13 bases. This CDR3 region has 13 residues.

The CDR3 loop is CASSFTATNEKLFF. In DNA, the CDR3 is TGTGCCAGTAGTTTCACTGCAACTAATGAAAAACTGTTTTTT. The chain has TRBV19 and TRBJ1-4; D is undetermined. The germline V gene has CDR1 LNHDA and CDR2 SQIVND (reference sequence). Trimming pared 5 bases from V and 0 bases from J, leaving 7 bases between. The CDR3 runs 14 residues.

The genes are TRBV4-2 and TRBJ2-7; 9 bases match TRBD2. CDR3 length equals 14 residues. Per the germline V gene, CDR1 is LGHNA and CDR2 is YNFKEQ. V lost 0 bases and J lost 6; bases outside the gene matches: 3. CDR3 in amino acids: CASSQELAGIEQYF. The CDR3 DNA sequence: TGTGCCAGCAGCCAAGAGCTAGCGGGGATCGAGCAGTACTTC.

CDR3 in amino acids: CSASRQGVNTEAFF. CDR3 DNA sequence: TGCAGTGCCAGTCGACAGGGTGTGAACACTGAAGCTTTCTTT. The chain joins TRBV20-1 to TRBJ1-1, with 7 bases aligning to TRBD1. J lost 0 bases, V lost 6 bases, and 7 bases had no gene match. This CDR3 has 14 amino acids. Germline CDR1 and CDR2: DFQATT and SNEGSKA (reference sequence).

The V gene is TRBV27, the J gene TRBJ1-1; TRBD1 might be the D (6 bases). The V end lost 6 bases, the J end lost 5 bases, and 13 bases lay between the germline ends. Germline V lookup: CDR1 MNHEY, CDR2 SMNVEV (reference sequence). CDR3 length: 13 residues. CDR3 nucleotides: TGTGCCAGCAGATTTCTAGGGGGTACTGAAGCTTTCTTT. It is translated as CASRFLGGTEAFF.

V gene TRBV4-1 combines with J gene TRBJ2-1; 8 bases agree with TRBD2. J was trimmed by 7 bases and V by 0 bases; bases with no gene match: 5. CDR1 and CDR2 from the germline V gene are MGHRA and YSYEKL. The CDR3 runs to 15 residues. The CDR3 reads CASSQDGTSRNEQFF. The CDR3 coding sequence is TGCGCCAGCAGCCAAGATGGGACTAGTCGGAATGAGCAGTTCTTC.

J is TRBJ2-7 and V is TRBV11-1; no firm D call. The CDR3 has 14 residues. Germline V gene lookup returns CDR1 SGHAT and CDR2 FQDESV (reference sequence). With 1 base removed from V and 1 base from J, the gap between germline ends came to 8 bases. The CDR3 nucleotides read TGTGCCAGCAGCTTAGAAACGGGTTCCTACGAGCAGTACTTC. It is translated as CASSLETGSYEQYF. The full variable domain, rest sourced from reference TRBV11-1 and TRBJ2-7, is EAEVAQSPRYKITEKSQAVAFWCDPISGHATLYWYRQILGQGPELLVQFQDESVVDDSQLPKDRFSAERLKGVDSTLKIQPAELGDSAMYLCASSLETGSYEQYFGPGTRLTVT.

As DNA, the CDR3 is TGCGCCAGCAGTCGGGGGACAGCCGGCGAAAAACTGTTTTTT. Translated: CASSRGTAGEKLFF. The V call is TRBV10-1, the J call TRBJ1-4; 7 bases line up with TRBD1. This CDR3 region has 14 residues. Germline CDR1 reads WNHNN; CDR2 reads SYGVQD (reference sequence). Unmatched junction bases numbered 8, after V lost 5 bases and J lost 8 bases.

This chain joins TRBV6-2 or TRBV6-3 and TRBJ1-1, with D perhaps matching TRBD1 (6 bases). The germline CDR1 and CDR2 sequences are MNHEY and SVGEGT. V was pared by 4 bases and J by 1 base, with 19 bases between. This CDR3 region has 17 residues. The CDR3, as DNA: TGTGCCAGCAGTTCATTCCTTGGGGGCAGCCCGAACACTGAAGCTTTCTTT. Protein: CASSSFLGGSPNTEAFF.

This clone has more than one count but fewer than ten. This chain uses TRBV7-6 with TRBJ2-3; 8 bases are shared with TRBD2. With V trimmed by 2 bases and J by 2 bases, 3 bases remained unmatched. The germline CDR1 and CDR2 sequences are SGHVS and FNYEAQ. This CDR3 has 15 amino acids. The CDR3 here is CASSLTGGDTDTQYF. DNA of the CDR3: TGTGCCAGCAGCTTAACCGGGGGGGACACAGATACGCAGTATTTT.

The sample holds a few counts of this clone. The chain uses TRBV11-1 and TRBJ2-5; D unclear. Looked up from germline, CDR1 is SGHAT and CDR2 is FQDESV (reference sequence). The CDR3 is made up of 12 amino acids. V was shortened by 4 bases and J by 0 bases, with 3 bases between the two germline ends. The CDR3 region is CASSSNQETQYF. CDR3 DNA sequence: TGTGCCAGCAGCTCCAACCAAGAGACCCAGTACTTC.

J is TRBJ2-1 and V is TRBV3-1 (or the pseudogene TRBV3-2); 10 bases agree with TRBD1. CDR1 is LGHDT, CDR2 YNNKEL, per germline (reference sequence). The CDR3 spans 15 residues. Trimming cost V 1 base and J 5 bases; bases outside gene matches: 2. The CDR3 loop is CASSQVGTGDNEQFF. The DNA for the CDR3 is TGTGCCAGCAGCCAAGTGGGGACAGGGGACAATGAGCAGTTCTTC.

The chain carries TRBV11-2 and TRBJ2-7, with 7 nucleotides matching TRBD1. V was pared by 1 base and J by 3 bases, with 3 bases of the junction left unmatched. The CDR3 loop spans 14 amino acids. The germline CDR1 and CDR2 sequences are SGHAT and FQNNGV. The chain's CDR3 is CASSLGGGFYEQYF. The DNA of the CDR3 is TGTGCCAGCAGCTTAGGAGGGGGCTTCTACGAGCAGTACTTC.

J is TRBJ1-1 and V is TRBV7-9; D is uncertain. CDR1 and CDR2 (germline): SEHNR, FQNEAQ (reference sequence). This CDR3 contains 15 residues. The ends were cut back, 0 bases at V and 5 bases at J, with 13 bases in the middle. In DNA, the CDR3 is TGTGCCAGCAGCTTAGCGCTGGGAGTTCGAACTGAAGCTTTCTTT. This codes for CASSLALGVRTEAFF.

V and J are TRBV5-1 and TRBJ2-2, with D uncertain. Trimming stripped 7 bases from V and 2 bases from J, with 9 bases between. Germline CDR1 SGHRS, CDR2 YFSETQ. The CDR3 is 13 residues long. The CDR3 DNA reads as TGCGCCAGCGGTACAGCCAACACCGGGGAGCTGTTTTTT. Protein sequence: CASGTANTGELFF.

This clone has just a few counts. The J gene is TRBJ1-1, the V gene TRBV19; no firm D call. V was clipped by 10 bases and J by 2 bases, with 17 bases between them. The CDR3 runs to 14 residues. The germline CDR1 and CDR2 sequences are LNHDA and SQIVND (reference sequence). In nucleotides, the CDR3 is TGTGCCACCCTCGGGTCGCTCTCCAACACTGAAGCTTTCTTT. This translates into CATLGSLSNTEAFF.

V usage is TRBV4-2 and J usage is TRBJ2-3; D unresolved. CDR3 length equals 13 residues. Trimming left V 1 base short and J 1 base short, with 3 bases between. Germline-derived CDR1 and CDR2 are LGHNA and YNFKEQ. CDR3 DNA: TGTGCCAGCAGCCAAGGGCGCACAGATACGCAGTATTTT. Translation gives CASSQGRTDTQYF.

This chain joins TRBV2 and TRBJ1-4; D may be TRBD1 (5 bases). The CDR3 has 15 residues. Trimming removed 3 bases from V and 7 bases from J, with 15 bases in between. Germline-derived CDR1 and CDR2 are SNHLY and FYNNEI. The CDR3 DNA follows: TGTGCCAGCAGTGACTTGGGCGGAGGGACTGAAAAACTGTTTTTT. It yields the protein CASSDLGGGTEKLFF.